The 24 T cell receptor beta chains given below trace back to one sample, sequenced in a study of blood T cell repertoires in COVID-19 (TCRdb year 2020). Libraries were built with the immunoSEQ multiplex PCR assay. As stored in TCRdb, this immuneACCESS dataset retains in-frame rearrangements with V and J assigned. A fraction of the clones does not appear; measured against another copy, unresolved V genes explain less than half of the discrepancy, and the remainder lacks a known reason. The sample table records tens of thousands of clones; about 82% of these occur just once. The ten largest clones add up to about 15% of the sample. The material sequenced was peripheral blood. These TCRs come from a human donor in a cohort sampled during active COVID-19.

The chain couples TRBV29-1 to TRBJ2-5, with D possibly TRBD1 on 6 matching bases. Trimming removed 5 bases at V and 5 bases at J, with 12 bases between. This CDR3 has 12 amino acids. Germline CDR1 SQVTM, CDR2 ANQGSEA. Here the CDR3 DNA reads TGCAGCGTTTCTGGACAGTCGGAGACCCAGTACTTC. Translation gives CSVSGQSETQYF.

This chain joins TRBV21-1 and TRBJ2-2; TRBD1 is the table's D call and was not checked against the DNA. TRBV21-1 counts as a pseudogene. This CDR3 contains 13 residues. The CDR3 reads CASYKRGSGELFF. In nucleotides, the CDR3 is TGTGCCAGCTACAAAAGGGGTTCCGGGGAGCTGTTTTTT.

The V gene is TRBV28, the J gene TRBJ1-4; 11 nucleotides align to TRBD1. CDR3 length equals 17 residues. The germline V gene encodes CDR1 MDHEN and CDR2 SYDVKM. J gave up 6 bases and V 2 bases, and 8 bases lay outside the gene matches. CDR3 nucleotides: TGTGCCAGCAGTTTAACGGGGACAGGGGGTTATCATGAAAAACTGTTTTTT. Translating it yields CASSLTGTGGYHEKLFF.

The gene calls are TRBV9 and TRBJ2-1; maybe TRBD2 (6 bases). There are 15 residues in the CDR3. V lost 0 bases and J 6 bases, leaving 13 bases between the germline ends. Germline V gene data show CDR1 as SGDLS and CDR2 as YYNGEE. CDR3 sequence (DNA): TGTGCCAGCAGCGTAGGGGGGGTAACCATCAATGAGCAGTTCTTC. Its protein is CASSVGGVTINEQFF.

Here the CDR3 reads CASSQNRQGATEAFF. CDR3 DNA sequence: TGTGCCAGCAGCCAGAATCGACAGGGGGCCACTGAAGCTTTCTTT. V and J are TRBV14 and TRBJ1-1, with 10 bases aligning to TRBD1. Trimming cost V 3 bases and J 4 bases; bases outside gene matches: 5. There are 15 residues in the CDR3. From germline, CDR1 is SGHDN and CDR2 FVKESK.

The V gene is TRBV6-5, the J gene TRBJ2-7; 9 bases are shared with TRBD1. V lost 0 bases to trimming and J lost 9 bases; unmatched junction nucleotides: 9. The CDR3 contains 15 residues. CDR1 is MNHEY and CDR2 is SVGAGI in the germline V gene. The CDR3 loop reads CASSYSRGQGRGQYF. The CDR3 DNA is TGTGCCAGCAGTTACTCCCGGGGACAGGGCCGTGGGCAGTACTTC.

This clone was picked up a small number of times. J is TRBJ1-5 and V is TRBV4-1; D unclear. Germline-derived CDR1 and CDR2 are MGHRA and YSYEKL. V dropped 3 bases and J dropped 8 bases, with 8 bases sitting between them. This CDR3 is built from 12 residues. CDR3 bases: TGCGCCAGCAGCCAGGGAGGAGAGCCCCAGCATTTT. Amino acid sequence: CASSQGGEPQHF.

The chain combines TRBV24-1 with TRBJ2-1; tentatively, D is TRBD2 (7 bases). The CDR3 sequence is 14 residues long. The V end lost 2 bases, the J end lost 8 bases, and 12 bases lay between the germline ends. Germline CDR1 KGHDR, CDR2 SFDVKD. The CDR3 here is CATSDSGGRDEQFF. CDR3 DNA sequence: TGTGCCACCAGTGATTCGGGGGGCAGGGATGAGCAGTTCTTC.

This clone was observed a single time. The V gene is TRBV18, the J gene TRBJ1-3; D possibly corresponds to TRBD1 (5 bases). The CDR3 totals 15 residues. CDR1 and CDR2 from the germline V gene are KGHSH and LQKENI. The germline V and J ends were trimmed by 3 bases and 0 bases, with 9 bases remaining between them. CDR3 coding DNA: TGTGCCAGCTCACCGGGGGGGAGCTCTGGAAACACCATATATTTT. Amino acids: CASSPGGSSGNTIYF.

The CDR3 reads CASSPGTGVVGQETQYF. CDR3 DNA: TGTGCCAGCAGCCCCGGGACAGGGGTCGTAGGTCAAGAGACCCAGTACTTC. The chain carries TRBV7-9 and TRBJ2-5; 10 bases align to TRBD1. The trim removed 5 bases at V and 2 bases at J, leaving 11 bases unmatched. Germline CDR1 reads SEHNR; CDR2 reads FQNEAQ (reference sequence). The CDR3 contains 17 residues.

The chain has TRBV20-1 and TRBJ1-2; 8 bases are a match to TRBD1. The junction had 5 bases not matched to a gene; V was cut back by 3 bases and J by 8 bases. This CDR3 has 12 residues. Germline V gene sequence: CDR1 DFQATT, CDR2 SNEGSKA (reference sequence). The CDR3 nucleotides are TGCAGTGCTAGTGTCGGGACAGGAGGCTACACCTTC. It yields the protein CSASVGTGGYTF.

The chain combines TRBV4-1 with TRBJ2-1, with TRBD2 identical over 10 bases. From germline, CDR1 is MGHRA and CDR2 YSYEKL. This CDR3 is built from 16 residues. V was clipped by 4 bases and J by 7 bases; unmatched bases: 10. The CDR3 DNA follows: TGCGCCAGCAGCCGGACGGAGCGGGGGGGCCTTAATGAGCAGTTCTTC. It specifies CASSRTERGGLNEQFF.

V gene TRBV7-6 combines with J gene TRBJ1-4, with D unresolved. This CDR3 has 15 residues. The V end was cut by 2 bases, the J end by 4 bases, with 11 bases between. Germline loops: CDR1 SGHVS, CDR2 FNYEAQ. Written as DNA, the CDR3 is TGTGCCAGCAGCTTAACGAGGGCCGGTAATGAAAAACTGTTTTTT. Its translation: CASSLTRAGNEKLFF.

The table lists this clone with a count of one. The CDR3 loop is CASSYVGWETQYF. The CDR3 DNA reads TGTGCCAGCAGTTACGTGGGCTGGGAGACCCAGTACTTC. The chain is built from TRBV6-6 and TRBJ2-5; D gene ambiguous. The CDR3 runs 13 residues. From germline, CDR1 is MNHNY and CDR2 SVGAGI (reference sequence). Trimming cost V 2 bases and J 5 bases, with 9 bases left between them.

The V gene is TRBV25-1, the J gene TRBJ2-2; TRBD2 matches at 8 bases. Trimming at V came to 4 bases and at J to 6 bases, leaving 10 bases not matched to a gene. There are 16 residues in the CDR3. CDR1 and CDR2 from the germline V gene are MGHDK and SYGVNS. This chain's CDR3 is CASSGTSRGGAGELFF. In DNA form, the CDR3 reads TGTGCCAGCAGTGGTACTAGCCGGGGGGGTGCCGGGGAGCTGTTTTTT.

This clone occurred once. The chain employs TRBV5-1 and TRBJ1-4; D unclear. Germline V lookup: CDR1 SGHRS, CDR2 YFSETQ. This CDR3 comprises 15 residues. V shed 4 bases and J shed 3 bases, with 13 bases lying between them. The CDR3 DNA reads TGCGCCAGCAGCCCCTTTGGGCTACCTAATGAAAAACTGTTTTTT. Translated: CASSPFGLPNEKLFF.

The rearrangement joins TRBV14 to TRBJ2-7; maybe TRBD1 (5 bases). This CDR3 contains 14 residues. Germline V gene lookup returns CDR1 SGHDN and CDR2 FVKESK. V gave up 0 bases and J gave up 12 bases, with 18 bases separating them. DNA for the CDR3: TGTGCCAGCAGCCAAGATTTGGGGCCGTCTTCGGTGTACTTC. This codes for CASSQDLGPSSVYF.

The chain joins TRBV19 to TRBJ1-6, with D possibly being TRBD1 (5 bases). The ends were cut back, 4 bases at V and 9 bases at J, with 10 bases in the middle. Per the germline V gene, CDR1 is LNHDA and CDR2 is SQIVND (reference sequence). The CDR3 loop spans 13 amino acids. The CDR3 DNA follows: TGTGCCAGTAGTACCCGACAGCTTTCACCCCTCCACTTT. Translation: CASSTRQLSPLHF.

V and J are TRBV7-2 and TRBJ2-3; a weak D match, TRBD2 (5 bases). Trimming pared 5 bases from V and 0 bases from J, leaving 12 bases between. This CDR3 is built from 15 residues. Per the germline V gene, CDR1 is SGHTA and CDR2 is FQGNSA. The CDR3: CASSPRRVSTDTQYF. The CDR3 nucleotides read TGTGCCAGCAGCCCCCGGCGGGTAAGCACAGATACGCAGTATTTT. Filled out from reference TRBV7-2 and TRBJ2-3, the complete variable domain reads GAGVSQSPSNKVTEKGKDVELRCDPISGHTALYWYRQSLGQGLEFLIYFQGNSAPDKSGLPSDRFSAERTGGSVSTLTIQRTQQEDSAVYLCASSPRRVSTDTQYFGPGTRLTVL.

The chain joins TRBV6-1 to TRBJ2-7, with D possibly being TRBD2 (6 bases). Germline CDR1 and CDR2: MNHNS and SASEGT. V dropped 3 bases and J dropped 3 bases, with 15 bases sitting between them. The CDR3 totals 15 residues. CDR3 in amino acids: CASSDSWGVFYEQYF. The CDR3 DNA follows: TGTGCCAGCAGTGATTCGTGGGGGGTTTTCTACGAGCAGTACTTC.

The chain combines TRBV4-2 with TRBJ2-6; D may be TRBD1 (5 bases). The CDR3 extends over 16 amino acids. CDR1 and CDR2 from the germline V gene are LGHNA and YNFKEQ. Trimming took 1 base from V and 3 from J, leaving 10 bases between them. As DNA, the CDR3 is TGTGCCAGCAGCCAAGCCCAGGGTGATGGGGCCAACGTCCTGACTTTC. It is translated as CASSQAQGDGANVLTF.

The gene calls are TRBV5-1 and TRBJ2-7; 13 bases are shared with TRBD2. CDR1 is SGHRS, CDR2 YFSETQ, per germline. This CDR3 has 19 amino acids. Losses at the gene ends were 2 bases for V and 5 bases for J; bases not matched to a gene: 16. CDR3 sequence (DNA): TGCGCCAGCAGCTTCTTACCGCCTGGACTAGCGGGAGCCGCCCACGAGCAGTACTTC. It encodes CASSFLPPGLAGAAHEQYF.

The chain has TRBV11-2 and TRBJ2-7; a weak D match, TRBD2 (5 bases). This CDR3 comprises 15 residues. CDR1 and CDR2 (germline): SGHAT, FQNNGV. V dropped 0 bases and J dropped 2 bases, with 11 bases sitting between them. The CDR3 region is CASSLERAGPYEQYF. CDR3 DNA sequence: TGTGCCAGCAGCTTAGAAAGGGCGGGCCCCTACGAGCAGTACTTC.

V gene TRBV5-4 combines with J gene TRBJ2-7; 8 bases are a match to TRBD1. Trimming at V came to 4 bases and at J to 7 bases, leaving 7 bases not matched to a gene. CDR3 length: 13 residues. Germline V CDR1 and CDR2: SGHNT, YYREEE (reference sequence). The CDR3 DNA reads TGTGCCAGCAGCACGGGACAGGCGGGGGAGCAGTACTTC. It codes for CASSTGQAGEQYF.